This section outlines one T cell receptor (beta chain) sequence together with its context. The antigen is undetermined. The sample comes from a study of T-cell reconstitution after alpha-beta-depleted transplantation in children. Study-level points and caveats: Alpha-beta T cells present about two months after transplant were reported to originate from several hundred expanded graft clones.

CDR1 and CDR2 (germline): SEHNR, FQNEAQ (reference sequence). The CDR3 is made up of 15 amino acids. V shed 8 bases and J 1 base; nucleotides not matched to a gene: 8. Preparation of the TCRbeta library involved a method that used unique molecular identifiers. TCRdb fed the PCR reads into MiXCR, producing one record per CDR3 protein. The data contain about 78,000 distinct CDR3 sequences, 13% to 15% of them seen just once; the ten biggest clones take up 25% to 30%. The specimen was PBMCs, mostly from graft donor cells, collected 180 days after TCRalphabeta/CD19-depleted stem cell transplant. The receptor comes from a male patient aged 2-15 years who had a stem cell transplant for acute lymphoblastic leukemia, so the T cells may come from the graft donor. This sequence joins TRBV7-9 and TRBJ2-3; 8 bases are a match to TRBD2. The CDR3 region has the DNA TGTGCCAGCGGCATTCTCGGGGGGGGCACAGATACGCAGTATTTT. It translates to CASGILGGGTDTQYF.